This TCR beta chain was recorded in a study of T-cell memory formation after mild COVID-19. UMIs and sample barcodes were carried by the TCR alpha and TCR beta cDNA libraries that 5'RACE produced using constant-segment primers. Each CDR3 protein is one row after TCRdb ran MiXCR on the 5' RACE reads. The sample includes under 400,000 distinct CDR3 sequences, around 21% seen only once; the top ten take around 13%. Per the germline V gene, CDR1 is LNHDA and CDR2 is SQIVND (reference sequence). V was pared by 7 bases and J by 6 bases, with 16 bases between. The CDR3 covers 14 residues. General study results and limits: A subset of responding clones appeared in pre-infection memory, suggesting cross-reactive memory joined. Contracting clones, day 15 to 85, had balanced CD4/CD8, and later expanders favored CD4+. Chiefly within CM and EM were the contracting CD4+ clones; CD8+ ones were within EMRA.

Details on this clonotype: Antigen unknown.

Specimen: PBMCs or a T cell subset sorted from them (not recorded which). V and J are TRBV19 and TRBJ1-5; D remains ambiguous. The sequence was collected from an adult woman who had mild COVID-19 (a few samples of this study predate the infection). Cell type and time point are not known. The CDR3, as DNA: TGTGCCAGTAACCCCCGGGGTTATCTTCAGCCCCAGCATTTT. It encodes CASNPRGYLQPQHF.